The 2 T cell receptor beta chains given below trace back to one sample, sequenced in a study of cytomegalovirus exposure and HLA in healthy donors. 60 Vbeta and 13 Jbeta primers were used in PCR. The table came from immunoSEQ multiplex PCR; TCRdb's copy has only in-frame clones and leaves some out. The sample yields roughly 26,000 clones, almost 70% seen once. The sequenced material came from PBMCs. All receptors derive from a woman aged 45-60 years in good health and CMV-seronegative.

This chain connects TRBV2 to TRBJ2-7; TRBD1 aligns across 9 bases. V dropped 5 bases and J dropped 6; count of bases not matched to a gene: 5. The CDR3 has 13 amino acids. The germline V gene encodes CDR1 SNHLY and CDR2 FYNNEI. This CDR3 reads CASSRDRVTEQYF. The CDR3 bases are TGTGCCAGCAGTAGGGACAGGGTGACCGAGCAGTACTTC.

This chain joins TRBV6-1 and TRBJ1-2; 8 nucleotides match TRBD1. V lost 4 bases and J lost 7; bases outside the gene matches: 5. This CDR3 has 13 residues. CDR1 and CDR2 (germline): MNHNS, SASEGT. The CDR3 loop reads CASSAGQGIGYTF. DNA of the CDR3: TGTGCCAGCAGTGCCGGACAGGGCATTGGCTACACCTTC.